These 14 T cell receptor beta chains originate from one sample sequenced in a study of CD8+ T cells in alopecia areata. Isolated RNA was reverse transcribed into cDNA used as the sequencing template. Sequencing used immunoSEQ multiplex PCR; TCRdb keeps in-frame clones, though not all of them. The table has approximately 210,000 clones, 66% seen once; the top ten hold 1.2%. The treatment: oral pan-JAK inhibitor, 5-10 mg twice daily. This specimen consisted of CD4+ T cells sorted from blood, obtained at approximately week 45, from a patient treated with tofacitinib. These receptors all stem from a human donor with alopecia areata.

This clone occurred a few times. The rearrangement links TRBV27 to TRBJ1-1; 9 bases align to TRBD1. CDR3 length equals 13 residues. In germline, CDR1 is MNHEY, CDR2 SMNVEV (reference sequence). Germline trimming cut 8 bases from V and 5 bases from J; bases unmatched to any gene: 6. CDR3 DNA sequence: TGTGCCAGCGGGACAGGGAGGTTAACTGAAGCTTTCTTT. Amino acids: CASGTGRLTEAFF.

The CDR3 loop is CAWSAMGVYGYTF. In DNA form, the CDR3 reads TGTGCCTGGAGTGCGATGGGGGTCTATGGCTACACCTTC. The gene calls are TRBV30 and TRBJ1-2, with D perhaps matching TRBD1 (5 bases). V was cut by 1 base and J by 4 bases, with 10 bases left in between. The CDR3 loop spans 13 amino acids. The V gene's germline CDR1 is GTSNPN and CDR2 SVGIG (reference sequence). The full variable domain, with the rest looked up from reference TRBV30 and TRBJ1-2, is SQTIHQWPATLVQPVGSPLSLECTVEGTSNPNLYWYRQAAGRGLQLLFYSVGIGQISSEVPQNLSASRPQDRQFILSSKKLLLSDSGFYLCAWSAMGVYGYTFGSGTRLTVV.

The chain couples TRBV2 to TRBJ2-2; 13 nucleotides align to TRBD2. This CDR3 spans 16 amino acids. The germline gives CDR1 SNHLY, CDR2 FYNNEI. Trimming cost V 6 bases and J 3 bases; bases outside gene matches: 4. CDR3 sequence: CASRGLAGRDTGELFF. CDR3 coding DNA: TGTGCCAGCAGGGGACTAGCGGGGAGGGACACCGGGGAGCTGTTTTTT.

The V call is TRBV29-1, the J call TRBJ2-1; 7 bases line up with TRBD2. The V segment lost 3 bases and the J segment 1 base; nucleotides outside the gene matches: 3. The CDR3 extends over 14 amino acids. Per germline, CDR1 SQVTM and CDR2 ANQGSEA. In nucleotides, the CDR3 is TGCAGCGTTGATGGGGAGGGGTCCTACAATGAGCAGTTCTTC. Its translation: CSVDGEGSYNEQFF.

The CDR3 nucleotides are TGTGCCAGCAGCTTAGGGGGGTTGTACAATGAGCAGTTCTTC. It specifies CASSLGGLYNEQFF. This chain links TRBV7-8 with TRBJ2-1; TRBD1 or TRBD2 may be the D gene (5 bases each). Germline V gene data show CDR1 as SGHVS and CDR2 as FQNEAQ. This CDR3 spans 14 amino acids. Trimming pared 1 base from V and 4 bases from J, leaving 8 bases between. The full variable domain, completed using reference TRBV7-8 and TRBJ2-1, is GAGVSQSPRYKVAKRGQDVALRCDPISGHVSLFWYQQALGQGPEFLTYFQNEAQLDKSGLPSDRFFAERPEGSVSTLKIQRTQQEDSAVYLCASSLGGLYNEQFFGPGTRLTVL.

The rearrangement links TRBV5-1 to TRBJ2-2, with TRBD1 matching over 8 bases. Per the germline V gene, CDR1 is SGHRS and CDR2 is YFSETQ. Losses at the gene ends were 4 bases for V and 8 bases for J; bases not matched to a gene: 10. The CDR3 has 15 residues. Here the CDR3 reads CASSPDGQGVGELFF. CDR3 DNA: TGCGCCAGCAGCCCGGATGGACAGGGCGTTGGGGAGCTGTTTTTT.

The chain carries TRBV2 and TRBJ2-7, with 12 bases lining up with TRBD1. Germline V gives CDR1 SNHLY, CDR2 FYNNEI. The CDR3 loop spans 14 amino acids. J was trimmed by 6 bases and V by 4 bases; bases with no gene match: 4. The CDR3 here is CASSGDRGRREQYF. The CDR3 DNA is TGTGCCAGCAGTGGGGACAGGGGGCGACGCGAGCAGTACTTC.

The chain carries TRBV11-2 and TRBJ2-1, with 9 nucleotides matching TRBD2. Germline assignment: CDR1 SGHAT and CDR2 FQNNGV. The CDR3 sequence is 16 residues long. J gave up 5 bases and V 5 bases, and 10 bases lay outside the gene matches. The CDR3 reads CASSPRGGALDNEQFF. The CDR3 region has the DNA TGTGCCAGCAGCCCGCGCGGGGGGGCCCTGGACAATGAGCAGTTCTTC.

The rearrangement links TRBV10-3 to TRBJ1-3; weak D call: TRBD1 (6 bases). The CDR3 covers 13 residues. Trimming took off 9 bases at V and 1 base at J, with 10 bases between the two ends. CDR1 ENHRY and CDR2 SYGVKD come from the germline V gene. In nucleotides, the CDR3 is TGTGCCATGGCGACAGGATCTGGAAACACCATATATTTT. Protein sequence: CAMATGSGNTIYF.

The chain combines TRBV2 with TRBJ2-5, with TRBD1 matching 7 bases. Trimming at V came to 9 bases and at J to 1 base, leaving 5 bases not matched to a gene. The germline V gene has CDR1 SNHLY and CDR2 FYNNEI. This CDR3 spans 13 amino acids. In DNA form, the CDR3 reads TGTGCCAGTTACTACAGGGGCCAAGAGACCCAGTACTTC. Its translation: CASYYRGQETQYF.

V is TRBV18 and J is TRBJ1-1, with 9 bases fitting TRBD1. Trimming removed 5 bases from V and 5 bases from J; junction bases left unmatched: 3. This CDR3 contains 13 residues. Germline-derived CDR1 and CDR2 are KGHSH and LQKENI. The CDR3 DNA reads as TGTGCCAGCTCATCCGGGACAGGGACTGAAGCTTTCTTT. It is translated as CASSSGTGTEAFF. Full variable domain (missing parts from reference TRBV18 and TRBJ1-1): NAGVMQNPRHLVRRRGQEARLRCSPMKGHSHVYWYRQLPEEGLKFMVYLQKENIIDESGMPKERFSAEFPKEGPSILRIQQVVRGDSAAYFCASSSGTGTEAFFGQGTRLTVV.

V and J are TRBV29-1 and TRBJ2-2; D ambiguous. Between the trimmed V and J ends, which lost 6 bases and 2 bases, there was a span of 10 bases. Per germline, CDR1 SQVTM and CDR2 ANQGSEA. CDR3 length: 13 amino acids. In DNA, the CDR3 is TGCAGCGTGGAGACAAGAAACACCGGGGAGCTGTTTTTT. It is translated as CSVETRNTGELFF.

The rearrangement links TRBV9 to TRBJ2-5, with a tentative D call TRBD2 (7 bases). The germline V gene encodes CDR1 SGDLS and CDR2 YYNGEE. V shed 3 bases and J shed 4 bases, with 16 bases lying between them. The CDR3 runs 15 residues. DNA for the CDR3: TGTGCCAGCAGCGCCGCCGGGGGGCGCGGAGAGACCCAGTACTTC. This encodes CASSAAGGRGETQYF.

The chain uses TRBV9 and TRBJ2-3; TRBD1 aligns across 7 bases. The CDR3 has 15 residues. V was clipped by 4 bases and J by 6 bases; unmatched bases: 11. Germline assignment: CDR1 SGDLS and CDR2 YYNGEE. CDR3 region: CASSTRQGIVDTQYF. The CDR3 nucleotides are TGTGCCAGCAGCACCCGACAGGGAATAGTGGATACGCAGTATTTT.